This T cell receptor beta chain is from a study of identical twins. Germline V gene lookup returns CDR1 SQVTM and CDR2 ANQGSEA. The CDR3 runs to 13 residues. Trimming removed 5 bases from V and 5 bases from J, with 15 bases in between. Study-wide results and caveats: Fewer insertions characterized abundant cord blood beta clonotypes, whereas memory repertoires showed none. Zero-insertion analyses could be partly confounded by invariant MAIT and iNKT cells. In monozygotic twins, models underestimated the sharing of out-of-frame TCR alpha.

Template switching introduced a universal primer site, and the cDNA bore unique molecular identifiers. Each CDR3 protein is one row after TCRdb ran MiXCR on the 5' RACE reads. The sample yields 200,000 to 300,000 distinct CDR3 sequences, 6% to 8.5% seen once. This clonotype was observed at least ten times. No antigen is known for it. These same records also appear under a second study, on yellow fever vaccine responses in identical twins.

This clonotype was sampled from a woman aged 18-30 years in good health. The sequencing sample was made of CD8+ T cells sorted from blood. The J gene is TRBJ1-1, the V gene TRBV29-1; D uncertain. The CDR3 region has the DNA TGCAGCGTTCCACCCAAGACGGGGACTGAAGCTTTCTTT. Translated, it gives CSVPPKTGTEAFF.